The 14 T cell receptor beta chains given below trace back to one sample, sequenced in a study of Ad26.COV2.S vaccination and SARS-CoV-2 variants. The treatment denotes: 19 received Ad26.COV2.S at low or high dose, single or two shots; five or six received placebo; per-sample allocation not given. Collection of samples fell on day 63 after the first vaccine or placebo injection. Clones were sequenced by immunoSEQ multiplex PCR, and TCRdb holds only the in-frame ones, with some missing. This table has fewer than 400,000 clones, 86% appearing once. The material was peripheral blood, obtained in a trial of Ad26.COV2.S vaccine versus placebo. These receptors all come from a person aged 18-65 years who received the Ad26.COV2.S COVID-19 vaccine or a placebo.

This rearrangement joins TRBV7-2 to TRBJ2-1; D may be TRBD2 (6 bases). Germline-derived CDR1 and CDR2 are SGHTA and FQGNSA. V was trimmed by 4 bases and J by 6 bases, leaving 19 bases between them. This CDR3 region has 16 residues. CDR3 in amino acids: CASSSGRDFIVNEQFF. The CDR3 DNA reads TGTGCCAGCAGCTCGGGGCGGGACTTCATCGTCAATGAGCAGTTCTTC.

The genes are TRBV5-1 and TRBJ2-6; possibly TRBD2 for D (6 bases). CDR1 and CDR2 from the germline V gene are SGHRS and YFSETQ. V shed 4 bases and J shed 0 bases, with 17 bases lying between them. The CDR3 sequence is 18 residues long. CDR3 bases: TGCGCCAGCAGCCCTTGGTATGGGGGGAGCTCTGGGGCCAACGTCCTGACTTTC. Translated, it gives CASSPWYGGSSGANVLTF.

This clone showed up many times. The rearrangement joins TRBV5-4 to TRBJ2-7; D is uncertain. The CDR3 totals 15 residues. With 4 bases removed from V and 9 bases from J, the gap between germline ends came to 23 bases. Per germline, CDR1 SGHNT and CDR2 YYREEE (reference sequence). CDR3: CASSHSAQTFLGQYF. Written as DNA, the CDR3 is TGTGCCAGCAGCCACTCGGCACAGACTTTTTTAGGGCAGTACTTC.

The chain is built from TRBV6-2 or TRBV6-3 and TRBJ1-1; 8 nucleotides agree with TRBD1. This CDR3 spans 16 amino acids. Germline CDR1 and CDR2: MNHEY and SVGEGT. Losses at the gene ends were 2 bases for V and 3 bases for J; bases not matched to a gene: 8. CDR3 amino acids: CASSYVRGRMDTEAFF. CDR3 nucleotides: TGTGCCAGCAGTTACGTCAGGGGGCGTATGGACACTGAAGCTTTCTTT.

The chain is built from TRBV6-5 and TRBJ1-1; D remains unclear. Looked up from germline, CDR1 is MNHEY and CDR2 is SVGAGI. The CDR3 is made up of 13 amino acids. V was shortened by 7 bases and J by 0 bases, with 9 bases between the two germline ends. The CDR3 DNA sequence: TGTGCCAGCATGGAGAATATGAACACTGAAGCTTTCTTT. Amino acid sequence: CASMENMNTEAFF.

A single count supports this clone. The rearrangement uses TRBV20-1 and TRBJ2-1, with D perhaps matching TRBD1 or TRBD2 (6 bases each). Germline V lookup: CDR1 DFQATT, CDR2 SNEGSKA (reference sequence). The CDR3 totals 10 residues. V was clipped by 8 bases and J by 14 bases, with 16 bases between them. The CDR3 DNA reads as TGCAGTCCGGACCCTAGGGGGGAGTTCTTC. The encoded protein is CSPDPRGEFF.

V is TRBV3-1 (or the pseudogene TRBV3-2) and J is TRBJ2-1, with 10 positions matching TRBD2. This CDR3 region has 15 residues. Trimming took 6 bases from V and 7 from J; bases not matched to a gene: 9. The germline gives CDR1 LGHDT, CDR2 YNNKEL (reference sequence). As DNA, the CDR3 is TGTGCCAGCAGTAAACCGGGACTAGCGACGAATGAGCAGTTCTTC. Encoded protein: CASSKPGLATNEQFF.

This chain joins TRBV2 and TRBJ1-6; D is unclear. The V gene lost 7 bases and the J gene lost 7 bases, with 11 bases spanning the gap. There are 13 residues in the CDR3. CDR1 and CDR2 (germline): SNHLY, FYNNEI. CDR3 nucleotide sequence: TGTGCCAGCATGGAGGGAGAAAATTCACCCCTCCACTTT. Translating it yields CASMEGENSPLHF. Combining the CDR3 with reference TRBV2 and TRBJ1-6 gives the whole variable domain EPEVTQTPSHQVTQMGQEVILRCVPISNHLYFYWYRQILGQKVEFLVSFYNNEISEKSEIFDDQFSVERPDGSNFTLKIRSTKLEDSAMYFCASMEGENSPLHFGNGTRLTVT.

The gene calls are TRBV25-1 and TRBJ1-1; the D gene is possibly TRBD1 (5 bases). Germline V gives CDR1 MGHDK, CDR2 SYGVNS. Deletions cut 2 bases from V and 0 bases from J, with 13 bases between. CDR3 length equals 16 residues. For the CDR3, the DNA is TGTGCCAGCAGTGAAGAGGGGCCCCTTTTGAACACTGAAGCTTTCTTT. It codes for CASSEEGPLLNTEAFF. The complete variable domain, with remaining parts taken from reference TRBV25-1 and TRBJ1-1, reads EADIYQTPRYLVIGTGKKITLECSQTMGHDKMYWYQQDPGMELHLIHYSYGVNSTEKGDLSSESTVSRIRTEHFPLTLESARPSHTSQYLCASSEEGPLLNTEAFFGQGTRLTVV.

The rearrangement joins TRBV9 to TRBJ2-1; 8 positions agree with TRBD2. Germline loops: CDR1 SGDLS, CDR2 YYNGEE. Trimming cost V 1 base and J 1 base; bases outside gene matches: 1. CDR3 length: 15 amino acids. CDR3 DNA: TGTGCCAGCAGCGTAACTAGCGGTTCCTACAATGAGCAGTTCTTC. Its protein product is CASSVTSGSYNEQFF.

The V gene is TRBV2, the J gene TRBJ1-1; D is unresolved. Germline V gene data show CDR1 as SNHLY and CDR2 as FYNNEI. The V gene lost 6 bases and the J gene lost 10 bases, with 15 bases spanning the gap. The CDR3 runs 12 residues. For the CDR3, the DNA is TGTGCCAGCAGCGAAAGCGTTGTCGGAGCTTTCTTT. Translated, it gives CASSESVVGAFF.

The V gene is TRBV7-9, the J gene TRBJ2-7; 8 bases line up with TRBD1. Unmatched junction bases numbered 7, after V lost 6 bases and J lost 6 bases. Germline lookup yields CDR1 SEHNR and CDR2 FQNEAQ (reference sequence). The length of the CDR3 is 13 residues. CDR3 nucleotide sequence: TGTGCCAGCAGGCGGACAGGGCCGAGCGAGCAGTACTTC. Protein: CASRRTGPSEQYF. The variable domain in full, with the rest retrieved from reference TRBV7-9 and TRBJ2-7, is DTGVSQNPRHKITKRGQNVTFRCDPISEHNRLYWYRQTLGQGPEFLTYFQNEAQLEKSRLLSDRFSAERPKGSFSTLEIQRTEQGDSAMYLCASRRTGPSEQYFGPGTRLTVT.

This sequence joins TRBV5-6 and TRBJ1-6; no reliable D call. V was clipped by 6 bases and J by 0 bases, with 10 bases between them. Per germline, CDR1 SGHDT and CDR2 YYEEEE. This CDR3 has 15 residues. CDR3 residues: CASTPKSSYNSPLHF. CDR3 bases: TGTGCCAGCACCCCCAAAAGCTCCTATAATTCACCCCTCCACTTT.

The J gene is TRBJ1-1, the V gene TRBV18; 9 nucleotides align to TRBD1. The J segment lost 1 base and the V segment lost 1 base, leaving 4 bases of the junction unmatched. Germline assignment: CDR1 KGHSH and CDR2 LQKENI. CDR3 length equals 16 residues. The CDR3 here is CASSPRDRVRNTEAFF. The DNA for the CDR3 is TGTGCCAGCTCACCACGGGACAGGGTTAGGAACACTGAAGCTTTCTTT.